One sample yielded the 21 T cell receptor beta chains listed below, sequenced in a study of T cell responses to AZD1222 COVID-19 vaccine. Assay used: immunoSEQ multiplex PCR; TCRdb lists only in-frame clones, some missing. The repertoire has under 200,000 clones, 90% of them found once; the top ten carry over 1.2%. The sequencing used peripheral blood, collected on day 0 of AZD1222 vaccination. The receptor source for this set is an adult in good health.

The chain couples TRBV6-5 to TRBJ2-7, with 7 bases identical to TRBD1. With V trimmed by 4 bases and J by 6 bases, 12 bases remained unmatched. Germline CDR1 reads MNHEY; CDR2 reads SVGAGI. The CDR3 loop spans 15 amino acids. This CDR3 is CASSFRGQYLSEQYF. In nucleotides, the CDR3 is TGTGCCAGCAGTTTTCGGGGACAGTACCTCTCCGAGCAGTACTTC.

This sequence joins TRBV30 and TRBJ1-1; a weak D match, TRBD1 (5 bases). CDR3 length equals 14 residues. The germline V gene has CDR1 GTSNPN and CDR2 SVGIG (reference sequence). The V end was cut by 1 base, the J end by 5 bases, with 14 bases between. The CDR3 DNA reads as TGTGCCTGGAGTGCCCGCAGGGTGAGGACTGAAGCTTTCTTT. This encodes CAWSARRVRTEAFF. The full variable domain, with the rest looked up from reference TRBV30 and TRBJ1-1, is SQTIHQWPATLVQPVGSPLSLECTVEGTSNPNLYWYRQAAGRGLQLLFYSVGIGQISSEVPQNLSASRPQDRQFILSSKKLLLSDSGFYLCAWSARRVRTEAFFGQGTRLTVV.

The chain links TRBV11-2 to TRBJ2-1; the D is unclear. Trimming took off 5 bases at V and 7 bases at J, with 9 bases between the two ends. From germline, CDR1 is SGHAT and CDR2 FQNNGV. The CDR3 contains 12 residues. The CDR3 is CASSRSRNEQFF. CDR3 nucleotide sequence: TGTGCCAGCAGCCGATCCCGGAATGAGCAGTTCTTC.

The chain couples TRBV19 to TRBJ1-2; possibly TRBD1 for D (6 bases). Deletions cut 6 bases from V and 8 bases from J, with 19 bases between. Germline V gene data show CDR1 as LNHDA and CDR2 as SQIVND (reference sequence). The CDR3 is made up of 14 amino acids. CDR3 amino acids: CASSIGGASGGYTF. The CDR3 nucleotides are TGTGCCAGTAGCATCGGGGGGGCCTCGGGAGGCTACACCTTC. The whole variable domain, remainder taken from reference TRBV19 and TRBJ1-2, is DGGITQSPKYLFRKEGQNVTLSCEQNLNHDAMYWYRQDPGQGLRLIYYSQIVNDFQKGDIAEGYSVSREKKESFPLTVTSAQKNPTAFYLCASSIGGASGGYTFGSGTRLTVV.

The CDR3 reads CASSPGGGPNQPQHF. CDR3 nucleotide sequence: TGTGCCAGCAGTCCCGGTGGAGGGCCCAATCAGCCCCAGCATTTT. The chain joins TRBV6-4 to TRBJ1-5; no reliable D call. Germline V lookup: CDR1 MRHNA, CDR2 SNTAGT. The CDR3 totals 15 residues. V lost 5 bases and J 3 bases, leaving 14 bases between the germline ends.

V gene TRBV3-1 (or the pseudogene TRBV3-2) combines with J gene TRBJ1-6; the D is unclear. CDR3 length: 14 amino acids. Germline V gene data show CDR1 as LGHDT and CDR2 as YNNKEL (reference sequence). Trimming removed 0 bases at V and 7 bases at J, with 7 bases between. The DNA of the CDR3 is TGTGCCAGCAGCCAAGAACAGTTAAATTCACCCCTCCACTTT. Residues: CASSQEQLNSPLHF.

The rearrangement links TRBV13 to TRBJ2-1; 10 nucleotides agree with TRBD2. Germline CDR1 and CDR2: PRHDT and FYEKMQ (reference sequence). The CDR3 extends over 15 amino acids. Trimming at V came to 5 bases and at J to 11 bases, leaving 12 bases not matched to a gene. The CDR3 loop is CASSLSGGNPMKQFF. The CDR3 region has the DNA TGTGCCAGCAGCCTTAGCGGGGGGAATCCAATGAAGCAGTTCTTC.

V and J are TRBV5-1 and TRBJ2-1; D not certain. CDR3 length equals 12 residues. Germline V lookup: CDR1 SGHRS, CDR2 YFSETQ. V lost 1 base to trimming and J lost 8 bases, with 7 bases between them. The CDR3 nucleotides read TGCGCCAGCAGCTTGACCGGCGATGAGCAGTTCTTC. This translates into CASSLTGDEQFF.

This chain uses TRBV12-3 or TRBV12-4 with TRBJ1-2; possible D gene TRBD1, 5 bases. Trimming stripped 6 bases from V and 8 bases from J, with 16 bases between. The CDR3 is 13 residues long. The CDR3 nucleotides read TGTGCCAGCAGCCTTGGACACGGCGACGGCTACACCTTC. This sequence encodes CASSLGHGDGYTF.

This clone appeared a single time. V usage is TRBV6-5 and J usage is TRBJ1-3; tentatively, D is TRBD1 (6 bases). Per germline, CDR1 MNHEY and CDR2 SVGAGI. Trimming shortened V by 8 bases and J by 2 bases, and 13 bases separated the two germline ends. The CDR3 consists of 14 residues. In DNA, the CDR3 is TGTGCCAGCGGATCCAGGGGAACTGGAAACACCATATATTTT. Amino acid sequence: CASGSRGTGNTIYF.

The chain joins TRBV30 to TRBJ2-5; possibly TRBD1 for D (6 bases). Germline loops: CDR1 GTSNPN, CDR2 SVGIG (reference sequence). V was cut by 5 bases and J by 2 bases, with 9 bases left in between. The CDR3 loop spans 12 amino acids. CDR3 nucleotide sequence: TGTGCCTGGGGGGGCTTTCAAGAGACCCAGTACTTC. Protein sequence: CAWGGFQETQYF.

The CDR3 sequence is CASSLTMNTEAFF. DNA of the CDR3: TGTGCCAGCAGCTTAACTATGAACACTGAAGCTTTCTTT. This sequence joins TRBV7-6 and TRBJ1-1, with D unclear. The CDR3 has 13 amino acids. Germline CDR1 and CDR2: SGHVS and FNYEAQ. Trimming took 2 bases from V and 0 from J, leaving 4 bases between them.

The CDR3 region is CASRGLRYGYTF. The DNA of the CDR3 is TGTGCCAGCAGGGGACTTCGCTATGGCTACACCTTC. The chain couples TRBV12-3 or TRBV12-4 to TRBJ1-2, with a possible D match to TRBD1 (5 bases). The ends were cut back, 6 bases at V and 4 bases at J, with 9 bases in the middle. This CDR3 contains 12 residues.

The chain employs TRBV27 and TRBJ1-1, with TRBD1 matching 7 bases. Trimming took 3 bases from V and 5 from J; bases not matched to a gene: 3. Looked up from germline, CDR1 is MNHEY and CDR2 is SMNVEV (reference sequence). The CDR3 totals 13 residues. CDR3 DNA sequence: TGTGCCAGCAGTTTTCAGGGGGGAACTGAAGCTTTCTTT. Translated: CASSFQGGTEAFF.

V and J are TRBV24-1 and TRBJ1-4, with 7 positions matching TRBD1. This CDR3 is built from 15 residues. J gave up 8 bases and V 1 base, and 6 bases lay outside the gene matches. The germline V gene has CDR1 KGHDR and CDR2 SFDVKD. The CDR3 is CATSDFRQGEEKLFF. Written as DNA, the CDR3 is TGTGCCACCAGTGATTTTAGACAGGGAGAAGAAAAACTGTTTTTT.

This clone appeared once. The chain carries TRBV11-1 and TRBJ2-7; D is unclear. Deletions cut 4 bases from V and 6 bases from J, with 19 bases between. The length of the CDR3 is 15 residues. In germline, CDR1 is SGHAT, CDR2 FQDESV (reference sequence). CDR3 sequence (DNA): TGTGCCAGCAGCTCCAGTCGGCCCTTGGTTGGCGAGCAGTACTTC. Protein product: CASSSSRPLVGEQYF.

The CDR3 bases are TGCGCCAGCAGCTTGGGGAGCTTAGACAACACTGAAGCTTTCTTT. Translated, it gives CASSLGSLDNTEAFF. V gene TRBV5-1 combines with J gene TRBJ1-1, with D unresolved. The CDR3 runs to 15 residues. Germline assignment: CDR1 SGHRS and CDR2 YFSETQ. Deletions cut 0 bases from V and 2 bases from J, with 11 bases between. The full variable domain, completed using reference TRBV5-1 and TRBJ1-1, is KAGVTQTPRYLIKTRGQQVTLSCSPISGHRSVSWYQQTPGQGLQFLFEYFSETQRNKGNFPGRFSGRQFSNSRSEMNVSTLELGDSALYLCASSLGSLDNTEAFFGQGTRLTVV.

The J gene is TRBJ2-1, the V gene TRBV27, with D possibly TRBD2 on 6 matching bases. The V gene lost 4 bases and the J gene lost 1 base, with 20 bases spanning the gap. This CDR3 comprises 18 residues. Germline V CDR1 and CDR2: MNHEY, SMNVEV (reference sequence). CDR3 sequence: CASSYLIGGDPSYNEQFF. CDR3 coding DNA: TGTGCCAGCAGTTACCTAATCGGCGGGGACCCGTCCTACAATGAGCAGTTCTTC.

The chain combines TRBV28 with TRBJ2-3; 9 positions agree with TRBD1. The CDR3 has 16 residues. Germline assignment: CDR1 MDHEN and CDR2 SYDVKM. Losses at the gene ends were 5 bases for V and 1 base for J; bases not matched to a gene: 7. The CDR3 bases are TGTGCCAGCAGTAACCTCCGGGACAGGGGCACAGATACGCAGTATTTT. It encodes CASSNLRDRGTDTQYF.

This clone was recorded only once. The CDR3 region is CASSEDYNEQFF. The CDR3 DNA follows: TGTGCCAGCAGTGAGGACTATAATGAGCAGTTCTTC. This chain joins TRBV6-1 and TRBJ2-1, with D tentatively TRBD2 (6 bases). The CDR3 runs to 12 residues. V lost 3 bases and J lost 7, with 7 bases in between. The germline CDR1 and CDR2 sequences are MNHNS and SASEGT.

This sequence joins TRBV6-5 and TRBJ2-7, with a weak D call TRBD2 (5 bases). Trimming left V 10 bases short and J 2 bases short, with 21 bases between. The CDR3 contains 15 residues. Germline V gives CDR1 MNHEY, CDR2 SVGAGI. CDR3 loop: CATLLTVGLPYEQYF. The CDR3 bases are TGTGCCACCTTACTGACCGTAGGACTCCCCTACGAGCAGTACTTC.